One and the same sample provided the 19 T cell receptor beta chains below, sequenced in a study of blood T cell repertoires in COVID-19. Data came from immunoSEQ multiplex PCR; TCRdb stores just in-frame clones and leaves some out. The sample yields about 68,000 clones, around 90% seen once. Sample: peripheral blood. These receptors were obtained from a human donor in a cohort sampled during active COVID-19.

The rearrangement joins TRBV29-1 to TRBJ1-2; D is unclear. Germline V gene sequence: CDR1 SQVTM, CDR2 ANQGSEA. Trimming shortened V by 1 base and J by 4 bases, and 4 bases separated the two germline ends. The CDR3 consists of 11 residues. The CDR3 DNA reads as TGCAGCGTTGAAGCTAGCTATGGCTACACCTTC. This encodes CSVEASYGYTF.

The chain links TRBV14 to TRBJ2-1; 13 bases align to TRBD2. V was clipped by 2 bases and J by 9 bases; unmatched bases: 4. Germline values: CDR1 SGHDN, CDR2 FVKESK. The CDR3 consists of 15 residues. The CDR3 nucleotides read TGTGCCAGCAGCCAAACTAGCGGGGGGGCAGTTGAGCAGTTCTTC. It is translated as CASSQTSGGAVEQFF.

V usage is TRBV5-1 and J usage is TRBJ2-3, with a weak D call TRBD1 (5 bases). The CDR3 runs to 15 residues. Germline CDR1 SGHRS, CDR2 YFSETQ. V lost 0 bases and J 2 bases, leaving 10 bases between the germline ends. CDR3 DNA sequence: TGCGCCAGCAGCTTGGAGGGGCAGAACACAGATACGCAGTATTTT. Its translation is CASSLEGQNTDTQYF.

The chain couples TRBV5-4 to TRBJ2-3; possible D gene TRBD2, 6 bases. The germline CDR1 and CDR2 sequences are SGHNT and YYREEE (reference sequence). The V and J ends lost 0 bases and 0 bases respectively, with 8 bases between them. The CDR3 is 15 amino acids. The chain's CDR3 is CASSLARGSTDTQYF. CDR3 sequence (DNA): TGTGCCAGCAGCTTGGCGCGGGGTAGCACAGATACGCAGTATTTT. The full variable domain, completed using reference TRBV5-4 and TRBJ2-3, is ETGVTQSPTHLIKTRGQQVTLRCSSQSGHNTVSWYQQALGQGPQFIFQYYREEENGRGNFPPRFSGLQFPNYSSELNVNALELDDSALYLCASSLARGSTDTQYFGPGTRLTVL.

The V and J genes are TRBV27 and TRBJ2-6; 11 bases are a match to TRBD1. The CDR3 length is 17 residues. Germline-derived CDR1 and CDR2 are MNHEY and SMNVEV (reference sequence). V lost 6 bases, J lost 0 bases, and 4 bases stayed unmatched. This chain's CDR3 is CASSVGQGVSGANVLTF. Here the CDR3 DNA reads TGTGCCAGCAGCGTGGGACAGGGGGTCTCTGGGGCCAACGTCCTGACTTTC.

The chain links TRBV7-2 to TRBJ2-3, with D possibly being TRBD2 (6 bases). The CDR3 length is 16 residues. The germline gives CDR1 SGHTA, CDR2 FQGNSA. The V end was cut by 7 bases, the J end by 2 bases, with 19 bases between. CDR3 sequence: CASKKDGGSFTDTQYF. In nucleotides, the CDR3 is TGTGCCAGCAAAAAGGACGGAGGGAGCTTCACAGATACGCAGTATTTT.

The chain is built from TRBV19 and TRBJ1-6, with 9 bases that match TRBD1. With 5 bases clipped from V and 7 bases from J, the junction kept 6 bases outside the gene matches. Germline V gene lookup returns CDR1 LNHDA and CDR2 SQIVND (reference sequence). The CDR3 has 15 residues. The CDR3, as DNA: TGTGCCAGTAGTTTACCACAGGGGGCGAATTCACCCCTCCACTTT. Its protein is CASSLPQGANSPLHF.

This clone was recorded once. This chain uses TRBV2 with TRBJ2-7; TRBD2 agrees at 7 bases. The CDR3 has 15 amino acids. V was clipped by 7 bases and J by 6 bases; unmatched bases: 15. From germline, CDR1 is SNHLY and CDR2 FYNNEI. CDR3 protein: CASTFRSGGSSEQYF. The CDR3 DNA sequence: TGTGCCAGCACCTTCCGCTCGGGGGGTTCAAGCGAGCAGTACTTC.

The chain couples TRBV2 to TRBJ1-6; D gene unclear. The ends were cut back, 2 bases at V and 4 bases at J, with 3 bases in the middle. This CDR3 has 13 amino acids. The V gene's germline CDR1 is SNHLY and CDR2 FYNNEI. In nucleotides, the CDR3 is TGTGCCAGCAGTGAACAGTATAATTCACCCCTCCACTTT. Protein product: CASSEQYNSPLHF.

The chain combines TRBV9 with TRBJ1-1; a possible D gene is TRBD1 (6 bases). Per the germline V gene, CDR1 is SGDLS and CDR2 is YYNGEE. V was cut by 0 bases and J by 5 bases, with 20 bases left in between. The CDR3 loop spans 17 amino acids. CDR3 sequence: CASSVAGRGGPSTEAFF. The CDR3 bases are TGTGCCAGCAGCGTAGCTGGGCGAGGGGGACCCTCGACTGAAGCTTTCTTT.

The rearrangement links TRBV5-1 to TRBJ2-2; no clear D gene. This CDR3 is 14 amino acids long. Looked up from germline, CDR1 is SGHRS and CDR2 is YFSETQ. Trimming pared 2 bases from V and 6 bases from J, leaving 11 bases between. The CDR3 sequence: CASSLQTQAGELFF. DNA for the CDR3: TGCGCCAGCAGCTTACAGACCCAGGCCGGGGAGCTGTTTTTT.

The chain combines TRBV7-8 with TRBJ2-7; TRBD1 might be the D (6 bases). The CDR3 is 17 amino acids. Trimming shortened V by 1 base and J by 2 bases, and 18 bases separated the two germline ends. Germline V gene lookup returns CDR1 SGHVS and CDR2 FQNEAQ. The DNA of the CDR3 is TGTGCCAGCAGCTTAGGGCTCCCCAGTGGGGGCCCCTACGAGCAGTACTTC. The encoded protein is CASSLGLPSGGPYEQYF.

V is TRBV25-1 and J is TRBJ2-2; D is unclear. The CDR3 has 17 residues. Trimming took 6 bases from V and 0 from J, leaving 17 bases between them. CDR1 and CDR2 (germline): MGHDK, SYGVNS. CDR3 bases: TGTGCCAGCAGGGAAAGTAGAGCTCCGCCGAACACCGGGGAGCTGTTTTTT. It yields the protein CASRESRAPPNTGELFF.

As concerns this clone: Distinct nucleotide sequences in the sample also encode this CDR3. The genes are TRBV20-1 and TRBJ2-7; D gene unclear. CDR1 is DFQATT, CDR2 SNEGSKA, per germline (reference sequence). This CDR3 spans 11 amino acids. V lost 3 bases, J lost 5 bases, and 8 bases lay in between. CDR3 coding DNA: TGCAGTGCTAGGTCGGGTCACGAGCAGTACTTC. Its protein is CSARSGHEQYF.

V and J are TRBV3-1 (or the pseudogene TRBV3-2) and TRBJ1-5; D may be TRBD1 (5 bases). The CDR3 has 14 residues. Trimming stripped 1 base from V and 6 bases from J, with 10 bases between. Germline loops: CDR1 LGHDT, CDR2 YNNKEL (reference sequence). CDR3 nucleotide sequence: TGTGCCAGCAGCCAAGTAGGAGGGACTCAGCCCCAGCATTTT. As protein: CASSQVGGTQPQHF.

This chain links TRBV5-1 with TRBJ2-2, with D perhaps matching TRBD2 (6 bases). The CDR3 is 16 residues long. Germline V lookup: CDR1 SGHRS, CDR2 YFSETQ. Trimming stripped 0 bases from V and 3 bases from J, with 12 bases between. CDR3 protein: CASSLDPGLYTGELFF. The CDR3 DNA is TGCGCCAGCAGCTTGGATCCGGGACTCTACACCGGGGAGCTGTTTTTT.

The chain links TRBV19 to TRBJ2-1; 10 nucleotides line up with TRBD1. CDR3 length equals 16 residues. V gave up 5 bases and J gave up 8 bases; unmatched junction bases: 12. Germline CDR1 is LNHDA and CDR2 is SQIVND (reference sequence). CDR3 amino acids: CASSPGLRTGGDEQFF. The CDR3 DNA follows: TGTGCCAGTAGTCCGGGCCTAAGGACAGGGGGGGATGAGCAGTTCTTC.

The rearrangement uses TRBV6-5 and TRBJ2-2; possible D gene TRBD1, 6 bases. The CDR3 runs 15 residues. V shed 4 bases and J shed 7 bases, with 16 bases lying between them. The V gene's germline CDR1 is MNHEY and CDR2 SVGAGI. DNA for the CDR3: TGTGCCAGCAGTTTCCAAACAGGGTTTCACGGGGAGCTGTTTTTT. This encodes CASSFQTGFHGELFF.

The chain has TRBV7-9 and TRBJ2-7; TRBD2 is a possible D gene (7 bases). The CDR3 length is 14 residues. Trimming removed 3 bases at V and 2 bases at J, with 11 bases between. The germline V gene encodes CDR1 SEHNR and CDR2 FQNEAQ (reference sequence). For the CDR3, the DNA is TGTGCCAGCAGCTTTGAGGGGGGGCCCTACGAGCAGTACTTC. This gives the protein CASSFEGGPYEQYF.